The 24 T cell receptor beta chains listed next were all sequenced from one sample in a study of blood T cell repertoires in COVID-19. Clones were read by immunoSEQ multiplex PCR, and TCRdb kept only the in-frame ones, dropping some. Of roughly 250,000 clones listed, 80% to 90% are singletons. Sequencing was performed on PBMCs or T cells enriched from blood (not recorded which). The receptors here all came from a woman aged 30 to 39 who had recovered from COVID-19.

The rearrangement links TRBV19 to TRBJ2-7; 10 nucleotides agree with TRBD1. This CDR3 has 14 residues. V was clipped by 8 bases and J by 2 bases; unmatched bases: 6. Germline V gene lookup returns CDR1 LNHDA and CDR2 SQIVND (reference sequence). The CDR3 region has the DNA TGTGCCAGTGGGGACAGGGGTCAGACCTACGAGCAGTACTTC. Its translation is CASGDRGQTYEQYF.

The chain carries TRBV10-3 and TRBJ1-1; 8 bases map to TRBD1. V shed 6 bases, J shed 0 bases, and the junction held 0 bases outside the gene matches. Per the germline V gene, CDR1 is ENHRY and CDR2 is SYGVKD. CDR3 length: 13 amino acids. The CDR3 DNA reads as TGTGCCATCAGACAGGGGGTGAACACTGAAGCTTTCTTT. Translated: CAIRQGVNTEAFF.

The chain employs TRBV6-5 and TRBJ2-5; D is undetermined. Germline CDR1 is MNHEY and CDR2 is SVGAGI. V was pared by 7 bases and J by 2 bases, with 8 bases between. This CDR3 region has 12 residues. CDR3 residues: CASINNQETQYF. The CDR3 nucleotides are TGTGCCAGCATAAACAATCAAGAGACCCAGTACTTC.

The rearrangement links TRBV24-1 to TRBJ1-2; TRBD1 matches 7 bases. The CDR3 spans 15 residues. Germline-derived CDR1 and CDR2 are KGHDR and SFDVKD. Germline trimming cut 4 bases from V and 2 bases from J; bases unmatched to any gene: 6. CDR3: CATSENRGKNYGYTF. In DNA, the CDR3 is TGTGCCACCAGTGAGAACAGGGGCAAGAACTATGGCTACACCTTC.

The chain joins TRBV12-3 or TRBV12-4 to TRBJ1-1; D may be TRBD1 (5 bases). The CDR3 extends over 13 amino acids. V dropped 3 bases and J dropped 5 bases, with 10 bases sitting between them. Here the CDR3 reads CASSFQGGTEAFF. The CDR3 DNA is TGTGCCAGCAGTTTTCAGGGAGGGACTGAAGCTTTCTTT.

V is TRBV30 and J is TRBJ1-1, with D maybe TRBD1 (5 bases). This CDR3 has 12 amino acids. V lost 4 bases and J lost 7, with 13 bases in between. Germline V gives CDR1 GTSNPN, CDR2 SVGIG (reference sequence). CDR3 DNA sequence: TGTGCCTGGAACCCAGGGCGGAGTGAAGCTTTCTTT. It is translated as CAWNPGRSEAFF.

The chain joins TRBV10-3 to TRBJ2-2; 8 nucleotides match TRBD1. Trimming removed 5 bases from V and 3 bases from J; junction bases left unmatched: 2. This CDR3 region has 14 residues. Germline V CDR1 and CDR2: ENHRY, SYGVKD. The CDR3 protein is CAISSDRDTGELFF. The CDR3 DNA is TGTGCCATCAGTTCGGACAGGGACACCGGGGAGCTGTTTTTT.

The chain combines TRBV18 with TRBJ1-3, with 9 bases identical to TRBD1. Per germline, CDR1 KGHSH and CDR2 LQKENI. With 0 bases clipped from V and 6 bases from J, the junction kept 3 bases outside the gene matches. This CDR3 spans 15 amino acids. CDR3 nucleotides: TGTGCCAGCTCACCACCGGGACAGGGAAAAAACACCATATATTTT. The encoded protein is CASSPPGQGKNTIYF. The full variable domain, rest sourced from reference TRBV18 and TRBJ1-3, is NAGVMQNPRHLVRRRGQEARLRCSPMKGHSHVYWYRQLPEEGLKFMVYLQKENIIDESGMPKERFSAEFPKEGPSILRIQQVVRGDSAAYFCASSPPGQGKNTIYFGEGSWLTVV.

This clone was recorded only once. The V and J genes are TRBV2 and TRBJ1-4; D not certain. The CDR3 is made up of 14 amino acids. The V and J ends lost 4 bases and 6 bases respectively, with 12 bases between them. CDR1 and CDR2 (germline): SNHLY, FYNNEI. The CDR3 nucleotides read TGTGCCAGCAGTGTGGAGGGTCCAGATGAAAAACTGTTTTTT. Protein sequence: CASSVEGPDEKLFF.

The chain uses TRBV11-2 and TRBJ1-1, with 8 nucleotides matching TRBD1. Germline CDR1 SGHAT, CDR2 FQNNGV. With V trimmed by 5 bases and J by 0 bases, 11 bases remained unmatched. The CDR3 loop spans 17 amino acids. CDR3 DNA: TGTGCCAGCAGCAATCGCCTAGGGACAGGAATGAACACTGAAGCTTTCTTT. It specifies CASSNRLGTGMNTEAFF.

The chain links TRBV7-6 to TRBJ2-3, with 12 bases matching TRBD2. J gave up 3 bases and V 3 bases, and 4 bases lay outside the gene matches. Per germline, CDR1 SGHVS and CDR2 FNYEAQ. The CDR3 consists of 16 residues. The CDR3 loop reads CASSLPSGGATDTQYF. The CDR3 DNA is TGTGCCAGCAGCTTGCCTAGCGGGGGGGCTACAGATACGCAGTATTTT.

The chain recombines TRBV5-6 with TRBJ1-2; D is possibly TRBD1 (5 bases). Germline CDR1 reads SGHDT; CDR2 reads YYEEEE. The V end was cut by 4 bases, the J end by 6 bases, with 13 bases between. This CDR3 has 13 amino acids. The CDR3 sequence: CASSGARGHGYTF. Here the CDR3 DNA reads TGTGCCAGCAGCGGGGCCCGAGGCCATGGCTACACCTTC.

The rearrangement joins TRBV30 to TRBJ1-5; 7 bases align to TRBD1. CDR1 and CDR2 from the germline V gene are GTSNPN and SVGIG (reference sequence). The CDR3 sequence is 14 residues long. V shed 2 bases and J 7 bases; nucleotides not matched to a gene: 8. The CDR3 DNA follows: TGTGCCTGGAGTAAGGGGGCGTTTGTACAGCCCCAGCATTTT. It translates to CAWSKGAFVQPQHF.

V is TRBV5-1 and J is TRBJ2-1; TRBD2 matches at 8 bases. V shed 0 bases and J 6 bases; nucleotides not matched to a gene: 8. Per germline, CDR1 SGHRS and CDR2 YFSETQ. The CDR3 has 16 amino acids. The CDR3 spells CASSLGGLVTGNEQFF. The CDR3, as DNA: TGCGCCAGCAGCTTGGGGGGACTAGTCACGGGCAATGAGCAGTTCTTC.

This rearrangement joins TRBV10-1 to TRBJ1-1, with TRBD1 identical over 9 bases. The CDR3 loop spans 13 amino acids. Looked up from germline, CDR1 is WNHNN and CDR2 is SYGVQD (reference sequence). V was clipped by 8 bases and J by 4 bases; unmatched bases: 5. The CDR3 nucleotides are TGCGCCAGCTTAGGACAGGGGAGCACTGAAGCTTTCTTT. Translated: CASLGQGSTEAFF.

V gene TRBV7-9 combines with J gene TRBJ1-3; no firm D call. V lost 5 bases to trimming and J lost 0 bases, with 11 bases between them. The germline CDR1 and CDR2 sequences are SEHNR and FQNEAQ (reference sequence). The CDR3 spans 15 residues. CDR3 nucleotide sequence: TGTGCCAGCAGCCAAGGACTGATCTCTGGAAACACCATATATTTT. Residues: CASSQGLISGNTIYF.

This clone was observed a handful of times. V is TRBV10-3 and J is TRBJ2-2, with TRBD2 as a possible D gene (5 bases). V lost 0 bases to trimming and J lost 5 bases, with 10 bases between them. CDR3 length: 15 amino acids. In germline, CDR1 is ENHRY, CDR2 SYGVKD. CDR3 loop: CAISESPPGTGELFF. The CDR3 nucleotides read TGTGCCATCAGTGAGTCGCCCCCGGGGACCGGGGAGCTGTTTTTT.

This chain links TRBV6-5 with TRBJ1-1, with D tentatively TRBD1 (5 bases). Germline values: CDR1 MNHEY, CDR2 SVGAGI. CDR3 length equals 14 residues. The germline V and J ends were trimmed by 6 bases and 4 bases, with 15 bases remaining between them. CDR3 DNA: TGTGCCAGCAGGAAACCGGGGGACCCCACTGAAGCTTTCTTT. This translates into CASRKPGDPTEAFF.

The rearrangement links TRBV24-1 to TRBJ1-1; 8 bases are shared with TRBD1. After removal of 7 bases from V and 10 bases from J, the junction contained 7 bases not matched to a gene. Germline loops: CDR1 KGHDR, CDR2 SFDVKD. The CDR3 is 12 amino acids. CDR3 amino acids: CATRAGTGVAFF. The CDR3 coding sequence is TGTGCCACCAGAGCCGGGACAGGTGTAGCTTTCTTT.

V and J are TRBV28 and TRBJ2-5, with 7 bases lining up with TRBD2. Germline CDR1 MDHEN, CDR2 SYDVKM. The length of the CDR3 is 15 residues. V gave up 5 bases and J gave up 2 bases; unmatched junction bases: 8. CDR3: CASSLNWGGQETQYF. DNA of the CDR3: TGTGCCAGCAGTCTAAACTGGGGGGGGCAAGAGACCCAGTACTTC. The entire variable domain, with the rest obtained from reference TRBV28 and TRBJ2-5, is as follows: DVKVTQSSRYLVKRTGEKVFLECVQDMDHENMFWYRQDPGLGLRLIYFSYDVKMKEKGDIPEGYSVSREKKERFSLILESASTNQTSMYLCASSLNWGGQETQYFGPGTRLLVL.

The J gene is TRBJ2-1, the V gene TRBV5-4; 9 bases line up with TRBD2. Germline loops: CDR1 SGHNT, CDR2 YYREEE (reference sequence). The CDR3 is 14 amino acids. With V trimmed by 2 bases and J by 8 bases, 5 bases remained unmatched. Written as DNA, the CDR3 is TGTGCCAGCAGCTTTGGCGGGGGGGCCGATGAGCAGTTCTTC. Its translation: CASSFGGGADEQFF. Full variable domain (rest looked up from reference TRBV5-4 and TRBJ2-1): ETGVTQSPTHLIKTRGQQVTLRCSSQSGHNTVSWYQQALGQGPQFIFQYYREEENGRGNFPPRFSGLQFPNYSSELNVNALELDDSALYLCASSFGGGADEQFFGPGTRLTVL.

The chain combines TRBV11-2 with TRBJ1-2, with TRBD1 as a possible D gene (5 bases). Trimming pared 3 bases from V and 0 bases from J, leaving 11 bases between. The CDR3 extends over 15 amino acids. CDR1 and CDR2 from the germline V gene are SGHAT and FQNNGV. The CDR3 nucleotides read TGTGCCAGCAGCTTCAGTGAACAGGCTAACTATGGCTACACCTTC. Translation: CASSFSEQANYGYTF.

This sequence joins TRBV7-9 and TRBJ2-7; 8 bases fit TRBD1. CDR3 length equals 14 residues. Germline V gives CDR1 SEHNR, CDR2 FQNEAQ (reference sequence). The trim removed 6 bases at V and 5 bases at J, leaving 9 bases unmatched. In DNA form, the CDR3 reads TGTGCCAGCAGGGCAGGGGGCGATAAAGACGAGCAGTACTTC. It codes for CASRAGGDKDEQYF. The entire variable domain, with the rest obtained from reference TRBV7-9 and TRBJ2-7, is as follows: DTGVSQNPRHKITKRGQNVTFRCDPISEHNRLYWYRQTLGQGPEFLTYFQNEAQLEKSRLLSDRFSAERPKGSFSTLEIQRTEQGDSAMYLCASRAGGDKDEQYFGPGTRLTVT.

This clone has a single count. The chain links TRBV29-1 to TRBJ2-7; D call uncertain. Germline V CDR1 and CDR2: SQVTM, ANQGSEA. The ends were cut back, 4 bases at V and 4 bases at J, with 8 bases in the middle. The CDR3 runs 11 residues. In DNA, the CDR3 is TGCAGCGTTGGATGGGCGTACGAGCAGTACTTC. Amino acids: CSVGWAYEQYF.